This passage covers 24 T cell receptor beta chains from one sample sequenced in a study of cytomegalovirus exposure and HLA in healthy donors. The PCR ran on 60 Vbeta and 13 Jbeta primers. The assay was immunoSEQ multiplex PCR, and TCRdb's table has in-frame clones only and misses some. The repertoire includes 95,000 to 100,000 clones, 76% of them detected once, and around 4% sits in the top ten. The sample comprised PBMCs. Every receptor here comes from a man between 40 and 49 years old in good health and CMV-seronegative.

The chain employs TRBV18 and TRBJ2-5; the match to TRBD2 covers 11 bases. Losses at the gene ends were 2 bases for V and 2 bases for J; bases not matched to a gene: 7. From germline, CDR1 is KGHSH and CDR2 LQKENI. This CDR3 is built from 17 residues. CDR3 nucleotide sequence: TGTGCCAGCTCACCATGGACTAGCGGGTTGACTCAAGAGACCCAGTACTTC. Translated, it gives CASSPWTSGLTQETQYF.

The V call is TRBV19, the J call TRBJ1-5; 11 bases are a match to TRBD1. V trimming: 3 bases; J trimming: 0 bases; junction bases outside the gene matches: 1. CDR1 is LNHDA and CDR2 is SQIVND in the germline V gene (reference sequence). The CDR3 is 16 amino acids. As DNA, the CDR3 is TGTGCCAGTAGTATGGACAGGGGGCTTAGCAATCAGCCCCAGCATTTT. Its protein product is CASSMDRGLSNQPQHF.

The table lists this clone with a few counts. V is TRBV7-9 and J is TRBJ2-3, with D possibly matching TRBD1 (6 bases). The V and J ends lost 7 bases and 0 bases respectively, with 14 bases between them. CDR1 and CDR2 (germline): SEHNR, FQNEAQ (reference sequence). The CDR3 runs to 15 residues. DNA for the CDR3: TGTGCCAGCACCGTGACAGGTTTTAGCACAGATACGCAGTATTTT. It translates to CASTVTGFSTDTQYF.

DNA of the CDR3: TGTGCCAGCTCAAACAGGGTCCATAGCAATCAGCCCCAGCATTTT. It encodes CASSNRVHSNQPQHF. The rearrangement uses TRBV18 and TRBJ1-5; D perhaps matches TRBD1 (6 bases). The CDR3 consists of 15 residues. Trimming left V 5 bases short and J 0 bases short, with 11 bases between. Germline V CDR1 and CDR2: KGHSH, LQKENI. Full variable domain (remainder filled in from reference TRBV18 and TRBJ1-5): NAGVMQNPRHLVRRRGQEARLRCSPMKGHSHVYWYRQLPEEGLKFMVYLQKENIIDESGMPKERFSAEFPKEGPSILRIQQVVRGDSAAYFCASSNRVHSNQPQHFGDGTRLSIL.

The chain combines TRBV30 with TRBJ1-6; D is unclear. The CDR3 sequence is 13 residues long. Germline-derived CDR1 and CDR2 are GTSNPN and SVGIG (reference sequence). Trimming shortened V by 4 bases and J by 7 bases, and 11 bases separated the two germline ends. CDR3 coding DNA: TGTGCCTGGACTTACAGACTAAATTCACCCCTCCACTTT. Encoded protein: CAWTYRLNSPLHF. Full variable domain (missing parts from reference TRBV30 and TRBJ1-6): SQTIHQWPATLVQPVGSPLSLECTVEGTSNPNLYWYRQAAGRGLQLLFYSVGIGQISSEVPQNLSASRPQDRQFILSSKKLLLSDSGFYLCAWTYRLNSPLHFGNGTRLTVT.

This clone was counted only a few times. The chain recombines TRBV6-1 with TRBJ2-1; TRBD1 aligns across 7 bases. Germline-derived CDR1 and CDR2 are MNHNS and SASEGT. The CDR3 loop spans 15 amino acids. Trimming took 4 bases from V and 2 from J; bases not matched to a gene: 5. CDR3 sequence: CASSGQGPPYNEQFF. CDR3 nucleotides: TGTGCCAGCAGTGGACAGGGTCCGCCCTACAATGAGCAGTTCTTC.

This chain joins TRBV6-1 and TRBJ1-1; no reliable D call. The CDR3 totals 14 residues. Germline values: CDR1 MNHNS, CDR2 SASEGT. Trimming shortened V by 7 bases and J by 3 bases, and 15 bases separated the two germline ends. As DNA, the CDR3 is TGTGCCAGCAAGGTCGGGTTGGCGGACACTGAAGCTTTCTTT. It yields the protein CASKVGLADTEAFF.

The V and J genes are TRBV5-3 and TRBJ1-5, with 9 bases aligning to TRBD1. TRBV5-3 is designated an ORF whose function remains uncertain. The CDR3 contains 17 residues. J lost 2 bases, V lost 2 bases, and 8 bases had no gene match. The CDR3 DNA is TGTGCCAGAAGCTTACCGGGACAGGGATGGGGCAATCAGCCCCAGCATTTT. It encodes CARSLPGQGWGNQPQHF.

The V and J genes are TRBV6-4 and TRBJ2-2; TRBD1 is a possible D gene (6 bases). This CDR3 has 13 amino acids. V shed 4 bases and J shed 6 bases, with 9 bases lying between them. The germline V gene has CDR1 MRHNA and CDR2 SNTAGT. The CDR3 region has the DNA TGTGCCAGCAGTGCCCAGGGGCCCGGGGAGCTGTTTTTT. This codes for CASSAQGPGELFF.

This clone was seen just once. The chain recombines TRBV6-6 with TRBJ1-5; possible D gene TRBD1, 5 bases. Germline V lookup: CDR1 MNHNY, CDR2 SVGAGI (reference sequence). CDR3 length: 14 amino acids. Trimming pared 7 bases from V and 2 bases from J, leaving 12 bases between. DNA of the CDR3: TGTGCCAGCACTGCGGGACGGGGCAATCAGCCCCAGCATTTT. Protein sequence: CASTAGRGNQPQHF.

This clone was counted only a few times. The gene calls are TRBV5-4 and TRBJ2-5; D unresolved. The CDR3 is 13 residues long. Germline V lookup: CDR1 SGHNT, CDR2 YYREEE (reference sequence). V lost 0 bases, J lost 4 bases, and 7 bases lay in between. CDR3 sequence: CASSLEYGETQYF. In nucleotides, the CDR3 is TGTGCCAGCAGCTTGGAATACGGAGAGACCCAGTACTTC.

This chain joins TRBV6-1 and TRBJ1-5; D is possibly TRBD1 (5 bases). CDR3 length equals 13 residues. Looked up from germline, CDR1 is MNHNS and CDR2 is SASEGT. Trimming pared 0 bases from V and 7 bases from J, leaving 7 bases between. The CDR3 DNA reads as TGTGCCAGCAGTGAAGCGCGGGGGCAGCCCCAGCATTTT. Protein: CASSEARGQPQHF.

The chain has TRBV9 and TRBJ1-2; 12 bases map to TRBD1. The germline V gene encodes CDR1 SGDLS and CDR2 YYNGEE. The trim removed 3 bases at V and 8 bases at J, leaving 14 bases unmatched. There are 17 residues in the CDR3. CDR3 protein: CASSADSGTGGVRGYTF. As DNA, the CDR3 is TGTGCCAGCAGCGCAGACTCCGGGACAGGGGGCGTTAGGGGCTACACCTTC.

The V call is TRBV10-3, the J call TRBJ2-7, with TRBD1 matching over 7 bases. This CDR3 has 13 residues. CDR1 ENHRY and CDR2 SYGVKD come from the germline V gene. V trimming: 5 bases; J trimming: 2 bases; junction bases outside the gene matches: 3. The CDR3 bases are TGTGCCATCAGTCCGGGACAGACCTACGAGCAGTACGTC. Protein product: CAISPGQTYEQYV.

The chain couples TRBV2 to TRBJ1-6; 9 bases are a match to TRBD1. Germline V gene lookup returns CDR1 SNHLY and CDR2 FYNNEI. The J segment lost 9 bases and the V segment lost 6 bases, leaving 6 bases of the junction unmatched. The CDR3 is 14 amino acids. The CDR3 region is CASRDRGAGSPLHF. The CDR3 region has the DNA TGTGCCAGCAGGGACAGGGGTGCGGGTTCACCCCTCCACTTT.

V is TRBV6-7 and J is TRBJ2-3, with 7 positions matching TRBD1. TRBV6-7 is an open reading frame, and its role is uncertain. This CDR3 has 16 residues. Losses at the gene ends were 0 bases for V and 1 base for J; bases not matched to a gene: 4. The CDR3 here is CASSYSRDSCTDTQYF. The CDR3 DNA sequence: TGTGCCAGCAGTTACTCCCGGGACAGCTGCACAGATACGCAGTATTTT.

This chain links TRBV15 with TRBJ1-4, with 7 bases matching TRBD1. Germline assignment: CDR1 LNHNV and CDR2 YYDKDF (reference sequence). This CDR3 contains 16 residues. Trimming cost V 0 bases and J 8 bases; bases outside gene matches: 9. CDR3 nucleotides: TGTGCCACCAGCAGAGATCCGGGGCAGGGGGAGGAAAAACTGTTTTTT. It specifies CATSRDPGQGEEKLFF.

V is TRBV18 and J is TRBJ1-1; D is perhaps TRBD1 (6 bases). V dropped 2 bases and J dropped 0 bases, with 10 bases sitting between them. Germline assignment: CDR1 KGHSH and CDR2 LQKENI. The CDR3 is 15 amino acids. CDR3 in amino acids: CASSPNREMNTEAFF. The CDR3 nucleotides read TGTGCCAGCTCACCAAACAGGGAAATGAACACTGAAGCTTTCTTT.

The chain employs TRBV19 and TRBJ1-1, with D maybe TRBD1 (5 bases). Germline CDR1 and CDR2: LNHDA and SQIVND (reference sequence). The CDR3 is 14 residues long. V was trimmed by 3 bases and J by 6 bases, leaving 14 bases between them. Here the CDR3 reads CASSIGQGLPEAFF. CDR3 coding DNA: TGTGCCAGTAGTATTGGCCAGGGATTACCTGAAGCTTTCTTT.

The chain joins TRBV7-8 to TRBJ2-6, with D perhaps TRBD1 (6 bases). V shed 4 bases and J shed 0 bases, with 13 bases lying between them. Germline CDR1 SGHVS, CDR2 FQNEAQ. The CDR3 extends over 17 amino acids. As DNA, the CDR3 is TGTGCCAGCAGCTCACCGGGACATTCCTCTGGGGCCAACGTCCTGACTTTC. Residues: CASSSPGHSSGANVLTF. The entire variable domain, with the rest obtained from reference TRBV7-8 and TRBJ2-6, is as follows: GAGVSQSPRYKVAKRGQDVALRCDPISGHVSLFWYQQALGQGPEFLTYFQNEAQLDKSGLPSDRFFAERPEGSVSTLKIQRTQQEDSAVYLCASSSPGHSSGANVLTFGAGSRLTVL.

J is TRBJ2-3 and V is TRBV6-4, with 7 bases lining up with TRBD2. The CDR3 is 14 residues long. CDR1 and CDR2 (germline): MRHNA, SNTAGT. V was clipped by 6 bases and J by 8 bases; unmatched bases: 11. CDR3 nucleotide sequence: TGTGCCAGCAGGCCCCGCTCGGGGGGTGGTACGCAGTATTTT. Translation: CASRPRSGGGTQYF.

The V and J genes are TRBV6-6 and TRBJ2-3, with 15 bases matching TRBD2. The CDR3 spans 16 residues. The V gene end was trimmed by 5 bases and the J gene end by 5 bases; junction bases not matched to a gene: 5. Germline V gene data show CDR1 as MNHNY and CDR2 as SVGAGI (reference sequence). CDR3 sequence reads: CASSPGLAGGLDTQYF. The DNA of the CDR3 is TGTGCCAGCAGTCCCGGACTAGCGGGGGGGTTAGATACGCAGTATTTT.

This chain joins TRBV28 and TRBJ1-2; TRBD1 might be the D (6 bases). The V end was cut by 5 bases, the J end by 1 base, with 20 bases between. The germline CDR1 and CDR2 sequences are MDHEN and SYDVKM. The CDR3 spans 17 residues. CDR3 region: CASSQSMTGGRNYGYTF. Written as DNA, the CDR3 is TGTGCCAGCAGTCAAAGTATGACAGGTGGGCGTAACTATGGCTACACCTTC.

This clone showed up just once. The chain carries TRBV5-1 and TRBJ2-4, with D perhaps TRBD1 (5 bases). Germline loops: CDR1 SGHRS, CDR2 YFSETQ. Deletions cut 0 bases from V and 10 bases from J, with 8 bases between. This CDR3 has 12 amino acids. The CDR3 DNA reads as TGCGCCAGCAGCTTGGCCAAGGGGATTCAGTACTTC. Its protein is CASSLAKGIQYF.